Reported below is one T cell receptor beta chain. No antigen is known for it. CDR3 size: 14 residues. Per germline, CDR1 MNHNY and CDR2 SVGAGI (reference sequence). V shed 5 bases and J shed 0 bases, with 11 bases lying between them. This specimen belongs to a study of long-term antiretroviral therapy in people with HIV. Looking at the study overall: The oldest specimens predate the 2015 immediate-ART recommendation by about a decade.

Study-wide results and caveats: Increased diversity was seen after ART, yet it remained lower than in transplant donor controls. HIV repertoires spanned tighter CDR3 length ranges than controls did. Clones with expansion before ART led the repertoire at all time points.

Samples were assayed with immunoSEQ v3.0 at survey level. TCRdb's table, derived via immunoSEQ multiplex PCR, lists solely in-frame clones and lacks some. The sample includes roughly 19,000 clones, over 80% of them seen just once. Sequences were derived from unsorted PBMCs, sampled 2.1 years after starting antiretroviral therapy. This clonotype originated in a man younger than 35 with HIV. The chain carries TRBV6-6 and TRBJ2-7, with D tentatively TRBD1 (5 bases). CDR3 nucleotides: TGTGCCAGCAGTGAGACAGTTTTCTCCTACGAGCAGTACTTC. Protein: CASSETVFSYEQYF.